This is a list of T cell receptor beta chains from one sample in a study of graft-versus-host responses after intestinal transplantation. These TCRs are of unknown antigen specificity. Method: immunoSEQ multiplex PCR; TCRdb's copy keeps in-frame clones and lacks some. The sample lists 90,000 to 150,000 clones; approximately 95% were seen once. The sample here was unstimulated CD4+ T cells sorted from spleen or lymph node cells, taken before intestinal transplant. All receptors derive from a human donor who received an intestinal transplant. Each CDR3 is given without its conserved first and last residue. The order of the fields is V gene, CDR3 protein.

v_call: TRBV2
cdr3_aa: ASSSGDSEY

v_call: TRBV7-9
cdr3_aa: ASSLARTSSRHEQY

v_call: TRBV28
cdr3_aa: ASSPSGTGNNEQF

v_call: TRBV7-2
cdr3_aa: ASSRTGGTYEQY

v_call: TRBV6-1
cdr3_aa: ASSENLWRQNTGELF

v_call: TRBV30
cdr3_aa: AWDREGI

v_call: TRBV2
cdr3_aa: ASTSGFQGWEQHWY

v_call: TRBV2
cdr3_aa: ATTREARNEQF

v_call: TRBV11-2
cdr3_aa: ASSLAGRSRNIQY

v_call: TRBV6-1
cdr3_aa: ASRTLAGENNEQF

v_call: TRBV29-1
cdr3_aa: SVMDGRMNTEAF

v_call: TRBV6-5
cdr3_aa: ASSRGWGANEKLF

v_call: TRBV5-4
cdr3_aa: ASSLDSNYGYT

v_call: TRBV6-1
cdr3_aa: ASTSGRALNEQF

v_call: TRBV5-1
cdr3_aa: ASSWTRRAYNEQF

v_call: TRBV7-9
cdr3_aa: ASSLHRELGEKLF

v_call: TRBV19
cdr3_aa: ASSMVGIQETQY

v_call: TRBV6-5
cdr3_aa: ASSYSGGSTDTQY

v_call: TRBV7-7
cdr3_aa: ASSLYYSRKGGSEQY

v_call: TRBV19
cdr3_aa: ASSIFLTASQPQH

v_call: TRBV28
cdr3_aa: ASSTSGRAGEQF

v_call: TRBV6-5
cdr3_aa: ASSFWDPGTGELF

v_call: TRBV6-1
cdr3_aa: ASSAMGTEAF

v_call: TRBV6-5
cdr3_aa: ASSRTDSHGNTIY

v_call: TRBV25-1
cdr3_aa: ASRKQGGTDTQY

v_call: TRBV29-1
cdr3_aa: SVAGLAGVNEQF

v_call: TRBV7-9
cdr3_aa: ASSFDSASTDTQY

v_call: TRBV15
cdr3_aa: ATSRSRLAGPGNEQF

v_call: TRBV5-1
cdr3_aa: ASSQGATGNTIY

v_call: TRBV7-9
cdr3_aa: ASSSSGSNAGELF

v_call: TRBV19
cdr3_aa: ASSTTGTTDTQY

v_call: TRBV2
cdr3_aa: ASSVDGSSGNTIY

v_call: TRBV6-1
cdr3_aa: ASSDFIQLVSGANVLT

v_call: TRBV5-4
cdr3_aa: ASSRGRSGSYEQY

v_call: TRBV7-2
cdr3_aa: ASSLAPITARSPLH

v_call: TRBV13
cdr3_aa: ASSPQPTDRGPRDTQY

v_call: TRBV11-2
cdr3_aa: ASSLGGTSPYEQF

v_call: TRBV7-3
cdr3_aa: ASSLWAGDHEQY